The present TCR beta chain was sequenced within a study of OX40 agonist ivuxolimab in advanced cancers. Sampling times: baseline, cycle 4 day 1, cycle 7 day 1. Trimming took off 4 bases at V and 5 bases at J, with 3 bases between the two ends. Germline values: CDR1 SGHNT, CDR2 YYREEE (reference sequence). The CDR3 is made up of 11 amino acids. Sequencing used immunoSEQ multiplex PCR; TCRdb keeps in-frame clones, though not all of them. The sample records about 9,200 clones, approximately 87% being singletons. The sample consisted of CD4+ or CD8+ T cells sorted from blood, taken in a trial of the OX40 agonist ivuxolimab. This TCR was recovered from an adult with an advanced solid tumor such as melanoma, head and neck, liver or kidney cancer. The V call is TRBV5-4, the J call TRBJ2-2; D ambiguous. CDR3 sequence: CASSVTGELFF. CDR3 nucleotides: TGTGCCAGCAGCGTTACCGGGGAGCTGTTTTTT.